These 11 T cell receptor beta chains were all obtained from the same sample, sequenced in a study of blood T cell repertoires in COVID-19. Assay used: immunoSEQ multiplex PCR; TCRdb lists only in-frame clones, some missing. The sample holds 250,000 to 300,000 clones, roughly nine tenths seen once. The sequencing input was peripheral blood. The receptor source for this set is a woman in her thirties with COVID-19, enrolled during active disease.

The V gene is TRBV7-8, the J gene TRBJ2-1, with 8 bases lining up with TRBD2. The length of the CDR3 is 16 residues. The germline V gene encodes CDR1 SGHVS and CDR2 FQNEAQ. Trimming cost V 5 bases and J 5 bases; bases outside gene matches: 11. The CDR3 spells CASSPYSAGVHNEQFF. The CDR3 DNA is TGTGCCAGCAGCCCCTACTCAGCGGGAGTCCACAATGAGCAGTTCTTC. The full variable domain, rest sourced from reference TRBV7-8 and TRBJ2-1, is GAGVSQSPRYKVAKRGQDVALRCDPISGHVSLFWYQQALGQGPEFLTYFQNEAQLDKSGLPSDRFFAERPEGSVSTLKIQRTQQEDSAVYLCASSPYSAGVHNEQFFGPGTRLTVL.

This chain uses TRBV5-1 with TRBJ1-1; D remains unclear. Trimming stripped 4 bases from V and 1 base from J, with 14 bases between. Germline V CDR1 and CDR2: SGHRS, YFSETQ. This CDR3 contains 15 residues. CDR3 sequence: CASSPPLYGNTEAFF. The CDR3 DNA is TGCGCCAGCAGCCCCCCCCTCTACGGGAACACTGAAGCTTTCTTT.

V and J are TRBV7-9 and TRBJ2-1; 10 nucleotides agree with TRBD2. V gave up 1 base and J gave up 8 bases; unmatched junction bases: 8. Per germline, CDR1 SEHNR and CDR2 FQNEAQ (reference sequence). The CDR3 runs to 16 residues. The DNA for the CDR3 is TGTGCCAGCAGCTTAGTCGGACTAGCGGCTCGGGATGAGCAGTTCTTC. Protein sequence: CASSLVGLAARDEQFF.

The chain uses TRBV5-1 and TRBJ1-5; D may be TRBD1 (6 bases). Trimming shortened V by 0 bases and J by 1 base, and 14 bases separated the two germline ends. The germline V gene encodes CDR1 SGHRS and CDR2 YFSETQ. CDR3 length: 17 residues. CDR3 in amino acids: CASSLVPGGASNQPQHF. The CDR3 DNA is TGCGCCAGCAGCTTGGTGCCGGGGGGCGCGAGCAATCAGCCCCAGCATTTT.

This chain links TRBV28 with TRBJ1-2; 8 bases line up with TRBD1. CDR1 is MDHEN, CDR2 SYDVKM, per germline. The junction had 14 bases not matched to a gene; V was cut back by 6 bases and J by 8 bases. The CDR3 runs to 15 residues. The CDR3 loop reads CASRPSQSGGGGYTF. The CDR3 nucleotides read TGTGCCAGCAGGCCCTCTCAATCAGGGGGCGGGGGCTACACCTTC.

The chain employs TRBV27 and TRBJ1-6, with unresolved D. Germline loops: CDR1 MNHEY, CDR2 SMNVEV (reference sequence). The CDR3 loop spans 17 amino acids. V was shortened by 5 bases and J by 9 bases, with 23 bases between the two germline ends. CDR3 nucleotide sequence: TGTGCCAGCAGTCTATTAGGAAACAGTCATATCGGTTCACCCCTCCACTTT. Protein sequence: CASSLLGNSHIGSPLHF.

The CDR3 sequence: CAWSAVRTSGSYEQYF. CDR3 coding DNA: TGTGCCTGGAGTGCGGTTCGGACTAGCGGCTCCTACGAGCAGTACTTC. This chain joins TRBV30 and TRBJ2-7, with TRBD2 identical over 10 bases. From germline, CDR1 is GTSNPN and CDR2 SVGIG (reference sequence). J was trimmed by 0 bases and V by 1 base; bases with no gene match: 6. The CDR3 has 16 amino acids.

The V gene is TRBV4-1, the J gene TRBJ2-1; 9 bases are a match to TRBD2. V lost 1 base and J lost 4; bases outside the gene matches: 5. The CDR3 extends over 16 amino acids. Germline V gene data show CDR1 as MGHRA and CDR2 as YSYEKL. The CDR3 DNA follows: TGCGCCAGCAGCCAAGCAGTGCTAGCGGGGTACAATGAGCAGTTCTTC. It codes for CASSQAVLAGYNEQFF.

The rearrangement links TRBV4-1 to TRBJ2-4; 9 bases line up with TRBD1. The trim removed 5 bases at V and 3 bases at J, leaving 8 bases unmatched. The CDR3 length is 16 residues. The V gene's germline CDR1 is MGHRA and CDR2 YSYEKL. The CDR3 region has the DNA TGCGCCAGCAGCTACGGGACAGGGACCTTCAAAAACATTCAGTACTTC. Its protein is CASSYGTGTFKNIQYF.

The rearrangement links TRBV12-3 or TRBV12-4 to TRBJ1-2; D gene ambiguous. Trimming removed 4 bases from V and 2 bases from J, with 8 bases in between. The CDR3 loop spans 13 amino acids. As DNA, the CDR3 is TGTGCCAGCAGTTCCCCGGGGAACTATGGCTACACCTTC. Its translation: CASSSPGNYGYTF.

CDR3 sequence: CASSLLGAQPQHF. The DNA of the CDR3 is TGTGCCAGCAGTTTATTGGGGGCTCAGCCCCAGCATTTT. The chain carries TRBV27 and TRBJ1-5, with a weak D call TRBD1 (6 bases). The V end lost 1 base, the J end lost 6 bases, and 7 bases lay between the germline ends. In germline, CDR1 is MNHEY, CDR2 SMNVEV (reference sequence). The CDR3 is 13 residues long.